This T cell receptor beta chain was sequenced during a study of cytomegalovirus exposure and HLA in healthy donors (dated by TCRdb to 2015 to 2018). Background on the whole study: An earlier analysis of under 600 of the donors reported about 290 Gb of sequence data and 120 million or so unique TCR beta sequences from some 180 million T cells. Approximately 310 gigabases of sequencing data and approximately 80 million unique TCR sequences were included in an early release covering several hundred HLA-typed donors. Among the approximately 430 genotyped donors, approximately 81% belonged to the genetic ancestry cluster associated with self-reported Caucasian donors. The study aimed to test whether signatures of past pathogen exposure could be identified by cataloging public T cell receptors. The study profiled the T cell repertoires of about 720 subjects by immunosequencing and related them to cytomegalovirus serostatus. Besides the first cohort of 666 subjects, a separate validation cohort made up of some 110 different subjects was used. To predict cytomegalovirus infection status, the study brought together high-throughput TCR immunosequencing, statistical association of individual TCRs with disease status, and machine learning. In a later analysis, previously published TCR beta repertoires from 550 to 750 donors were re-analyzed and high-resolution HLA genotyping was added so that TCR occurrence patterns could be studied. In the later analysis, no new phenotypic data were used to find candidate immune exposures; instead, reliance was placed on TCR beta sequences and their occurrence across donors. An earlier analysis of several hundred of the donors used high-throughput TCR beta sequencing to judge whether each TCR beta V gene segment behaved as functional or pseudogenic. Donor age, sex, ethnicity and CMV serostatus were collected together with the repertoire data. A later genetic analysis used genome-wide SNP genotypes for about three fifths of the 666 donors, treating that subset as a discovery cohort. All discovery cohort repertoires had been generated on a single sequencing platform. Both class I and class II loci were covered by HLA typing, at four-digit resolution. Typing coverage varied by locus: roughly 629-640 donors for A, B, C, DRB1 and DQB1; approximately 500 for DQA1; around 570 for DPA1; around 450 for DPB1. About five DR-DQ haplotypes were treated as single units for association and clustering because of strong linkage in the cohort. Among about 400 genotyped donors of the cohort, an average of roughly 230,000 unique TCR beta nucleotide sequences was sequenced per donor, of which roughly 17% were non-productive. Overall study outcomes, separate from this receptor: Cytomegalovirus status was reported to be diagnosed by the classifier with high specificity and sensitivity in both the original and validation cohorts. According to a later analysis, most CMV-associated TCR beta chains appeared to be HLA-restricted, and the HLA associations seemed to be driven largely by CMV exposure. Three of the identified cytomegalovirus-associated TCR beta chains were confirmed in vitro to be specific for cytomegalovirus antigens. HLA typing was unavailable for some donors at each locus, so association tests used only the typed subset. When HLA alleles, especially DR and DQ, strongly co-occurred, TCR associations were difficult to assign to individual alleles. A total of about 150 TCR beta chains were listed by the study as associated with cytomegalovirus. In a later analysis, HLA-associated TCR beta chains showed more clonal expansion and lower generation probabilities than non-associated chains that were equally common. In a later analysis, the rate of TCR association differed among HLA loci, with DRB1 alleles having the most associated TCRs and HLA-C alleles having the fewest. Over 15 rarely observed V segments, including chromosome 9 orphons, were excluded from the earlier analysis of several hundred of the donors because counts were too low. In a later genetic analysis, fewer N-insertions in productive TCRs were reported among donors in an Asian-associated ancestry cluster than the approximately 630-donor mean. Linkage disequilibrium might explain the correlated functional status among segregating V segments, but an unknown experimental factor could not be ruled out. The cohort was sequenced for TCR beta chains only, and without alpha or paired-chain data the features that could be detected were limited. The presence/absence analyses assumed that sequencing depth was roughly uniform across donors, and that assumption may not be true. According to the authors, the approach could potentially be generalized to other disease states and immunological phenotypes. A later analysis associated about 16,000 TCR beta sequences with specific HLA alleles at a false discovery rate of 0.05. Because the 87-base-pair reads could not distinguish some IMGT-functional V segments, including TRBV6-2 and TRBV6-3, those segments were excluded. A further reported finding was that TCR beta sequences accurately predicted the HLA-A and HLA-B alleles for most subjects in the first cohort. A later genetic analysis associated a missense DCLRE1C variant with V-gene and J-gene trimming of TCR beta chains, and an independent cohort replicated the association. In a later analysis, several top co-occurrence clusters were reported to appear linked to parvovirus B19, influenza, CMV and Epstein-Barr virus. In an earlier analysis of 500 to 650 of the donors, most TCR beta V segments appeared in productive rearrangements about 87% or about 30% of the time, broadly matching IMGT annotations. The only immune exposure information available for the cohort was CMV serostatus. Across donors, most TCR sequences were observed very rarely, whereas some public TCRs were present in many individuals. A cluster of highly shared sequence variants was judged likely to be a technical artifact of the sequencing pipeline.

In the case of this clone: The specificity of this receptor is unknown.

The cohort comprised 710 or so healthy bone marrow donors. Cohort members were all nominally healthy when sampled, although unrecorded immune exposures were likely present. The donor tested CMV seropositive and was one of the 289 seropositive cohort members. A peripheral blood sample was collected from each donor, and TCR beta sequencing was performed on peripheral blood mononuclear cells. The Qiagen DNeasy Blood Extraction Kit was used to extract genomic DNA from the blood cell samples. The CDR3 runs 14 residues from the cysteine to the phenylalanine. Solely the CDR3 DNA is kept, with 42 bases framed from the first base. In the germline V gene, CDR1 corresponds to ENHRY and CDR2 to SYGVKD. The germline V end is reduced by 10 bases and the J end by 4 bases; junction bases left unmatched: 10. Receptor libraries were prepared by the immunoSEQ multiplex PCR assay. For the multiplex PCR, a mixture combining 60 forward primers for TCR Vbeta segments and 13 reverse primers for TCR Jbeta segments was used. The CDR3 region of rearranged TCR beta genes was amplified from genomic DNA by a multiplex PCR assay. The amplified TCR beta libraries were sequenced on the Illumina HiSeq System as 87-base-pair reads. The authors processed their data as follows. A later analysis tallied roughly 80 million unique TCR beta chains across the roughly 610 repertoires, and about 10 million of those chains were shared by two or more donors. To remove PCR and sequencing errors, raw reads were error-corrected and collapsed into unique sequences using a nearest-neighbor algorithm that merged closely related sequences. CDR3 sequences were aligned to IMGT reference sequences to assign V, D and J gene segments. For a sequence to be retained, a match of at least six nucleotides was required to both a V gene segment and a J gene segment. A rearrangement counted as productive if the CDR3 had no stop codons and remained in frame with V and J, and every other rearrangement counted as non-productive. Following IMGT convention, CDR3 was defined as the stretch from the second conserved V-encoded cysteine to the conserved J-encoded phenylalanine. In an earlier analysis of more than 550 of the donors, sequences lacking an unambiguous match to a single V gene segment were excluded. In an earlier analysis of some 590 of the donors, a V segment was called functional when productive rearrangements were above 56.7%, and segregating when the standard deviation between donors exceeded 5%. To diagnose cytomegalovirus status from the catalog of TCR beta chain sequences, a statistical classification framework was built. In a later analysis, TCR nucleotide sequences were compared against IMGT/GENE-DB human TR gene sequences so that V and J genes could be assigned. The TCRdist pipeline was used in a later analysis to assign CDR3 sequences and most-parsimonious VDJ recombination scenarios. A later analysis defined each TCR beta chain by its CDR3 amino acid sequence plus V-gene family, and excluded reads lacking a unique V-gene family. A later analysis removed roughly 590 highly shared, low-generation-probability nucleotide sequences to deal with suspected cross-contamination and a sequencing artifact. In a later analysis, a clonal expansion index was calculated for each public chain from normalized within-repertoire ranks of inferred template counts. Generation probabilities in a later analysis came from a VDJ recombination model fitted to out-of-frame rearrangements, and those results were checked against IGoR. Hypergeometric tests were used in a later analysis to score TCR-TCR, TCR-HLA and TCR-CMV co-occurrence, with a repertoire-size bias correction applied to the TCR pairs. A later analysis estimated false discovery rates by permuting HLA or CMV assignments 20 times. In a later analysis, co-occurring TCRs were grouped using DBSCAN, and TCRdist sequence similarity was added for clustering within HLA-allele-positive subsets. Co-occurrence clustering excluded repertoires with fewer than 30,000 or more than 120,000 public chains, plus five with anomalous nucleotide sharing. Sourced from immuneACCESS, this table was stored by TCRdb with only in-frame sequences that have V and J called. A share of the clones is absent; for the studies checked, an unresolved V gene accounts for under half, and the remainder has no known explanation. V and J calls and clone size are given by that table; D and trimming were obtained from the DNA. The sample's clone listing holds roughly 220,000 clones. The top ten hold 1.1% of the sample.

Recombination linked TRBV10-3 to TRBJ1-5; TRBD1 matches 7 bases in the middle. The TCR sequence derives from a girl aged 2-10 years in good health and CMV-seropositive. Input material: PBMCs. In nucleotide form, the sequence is TGTGCCAGTAAGACCACAGGGGATAATCAGCCCCAGCATTTT. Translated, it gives CASKTTGDNQPQHF.